These 5 T cell receptor beta chains were sequenced from one sample in a study of CD8+ T cells in alopecia areata. RNA extraction and reverse transcription yielded cDNA as sequencing template. Method: immunoSEQ multiplex PCR; TCRdb's copy keeps in-frame clones and lacks some. This sample has about 250,000 clones; about three fifths occur once, and the top ten carry 0.75% to 0.95%. Noted treatment: oral pan-JAK inhibitor, 5-10 mg twice daily. Source: CD4+ T cells sorted from blood, taken around week 52, from a patient treated with tofacitinib. The receptors were gathered from a human donor with alopecia areata.

This rearrangement joins TRBV6-5 to TRBJ2-5; 11 nucleotides match TRBD2. CDR1 is MNHEY, CDR2 SVGAGI, per germline. The CDR3 length is 16 residues. The trim removed 1 base at V and 5 bases at J, leaving 6 bases unmatched. The CDR3 loop reads CASSYFGTSGSETQYF. CDR3 coding DNA: TGTGCCAGCAGTTACTTTGGGACTAGCGGCAGCGAGACCCAGTACTTC.

The genes are TRBV5-4 and TRBJ2-1; D is ambiguous. The germline V gene has CDR1 SGHNT and CDR2 YYREEE (reference sequence). V was pared by 4 bases and J by 9 bases, with 11 bases between. The CDR3 loop spans 12 amino acids. CDR3 in amino acids: CASSLDGFEQFF. DNA for the CDR3: TGTGCCAGCAGCCTGGATGGGTTTGAGCAGTTCTTC.

This clone occurred a few times. The J gene is TRBJ2-5, the V gene TRBV7-9, with TRBD2 matching over 11 bases. CDR3 length: 15 amino acids. Trimming at V came to 3 bases and at J to 9 bases, leaving 9 bases not matched to a gene. CDR1 and CDR2 from the germline V gene are SEHNR and FQNEAQ (reference sequence). The CDR3 bases are TGTGCCAGCAGCTTCGGACTAGCGGGCCAAGGGGCCCAGTACTTC. It specifies CASSFGLAGQGAQYF.

The chain is built from TRBV7-8 and TRBJ2-3; 8 nucleotides align to TRBD1. Unmatched junction bases numbered 9, after V lost 5 bases and J lost 2 bases. Looked up from germline, CDR1 is SGHVS and CDR2 is FQNEAQ. The CDR3 is 16 residues long. The CDR3 sequence is CASSTLRDRSTDTQYF. The CDR3 DNA follows: TGTGCCAGCAGCACCCTCCGGGACAGGTCCACAGATACGCAGTATTTT.

The table lists this clone with a count of one. The J gene is TRBJ2-5, the V gene TRBV5-6, with D possibly being TRBD2 (6 bases). CDR3 length: 15 amino acids. Trimming cost V 1 base and J 2 bases, with 12 bases left between them. Per the germline V gene, CDR1 is SGHDT and CDR2 is YYEEEE. This CDR3 reads CASSLQRRVQETQYF. Written as DNA, the CDR3 is TGTGCCAGCAGCTTGCAGCGGAGGGTACAAGAGACCCAGTACTTC.